This T cell receptor beta chain was observed in a study of cytomegalovirus exposure and HLA in healthy donors. Broader study findings: Presence/absence results assume similar sequencing depth per donor, which may not hold. HLA alleles were associated with around 17,000 TCR beta sequences in a later analysis at 0.05 false discovery rate. Compared with the roughly 730-donor mean, an Asian-associated ancestry cluster reportedly had fewer N-insertions, according to a later analysis.

The CDR3 is 16 residues long. V was cut by 2 bases and J by 0 bases, with 13 bases left in between. Germline CDR1 reads MNHEY; CDR2 reads SMNVEV (reference sequence). This clone was picked up a small number of times. The target antigen is unknown. A multiplex PCR was run with 60 Vbeta primers and 13 Jbeta primers. The protocol was immunoSEQ multiplex PCR, while the TCRdb copy is restricted to in-frame clones and leaves out a portion. The data contain some 110,000 clones, 50% to 65% of them singletons. The source is a woman aged 40 to 50 in good health and CMV-seropositive. V usage is TRBV27 and J usage is TRBJ1-1; the D gene is possibly TRBD1 (5 bases). Sequencing was carried out using PBMCs. The CDR3, as DNA: TGTGCCAGCAGTTTAGGTCGGACAAGAATGAACACTGAAGCTTTCTTT. As protein: CASSLGRTRMNTEAFF.